One sample yielded the 2 T cell receptor beta chains listed below, sequenced in a study of blood T cell repertoires in COVID-19. The assay was immunoSEQ multiplex PCR, and TCRdb's table has in-frame clones only and misses some. The sample consists of under 200,000 clones, around nine tenths of them appearing once. Sequences were obtained from peripheral blood. The receptors stem from a man between 70 and 80 years old with acute or convalescent COVID-19.

The V and J genes are TRBV28 and TRBJ2-2; D uncertain. The germline V gene has CDR1 MDHEN and CDR2 SYDVKM. The V and J ends lost 1 base and 3 bases respectively, with 6 bases between them. This CDR3 spans 14 amino acids. CDR3 coding DNA: TGTGCCAGCAGTTTATTCCGGGACACCGGGGAGCTGTTTTTT. Amino acid sequence: CASSLFRDTGELFF.

This chain links TRBV6-1 with TRBJ1-1, with D uncertain. In germline, CDR1 is MNHNS, CDR2 SASEGT. CDR3 length: 12 residues. V lost 0 bases, J lost 5 bases, and 4 bases lay in between. The CDR3 here is CASSEARTEAFF. In nucleotides, the CDR3 is TGTGCCAGCAGTGAAGCTCGGACTGAAGCTTTCTTT.